The 21 T cell receptor beta chains below were found in one sample sequenced in a study of OX40 agonist ivuxolimab in advanced cancers. Sequenced by immunoSEQ multiplex PCR; TCRdb stores in-frame clones only, minus some. The data hold tens of thousands of clones, with over 65% observed a single time. Sample: CD4+ or CD8+ T cells sorted from blood, taken in a trial of the OX40 agonist ivuxolimab. These receptor sequences come from an adult with an advanced solid tumor such as melanoma, head and neck, liver or kidney cancer.

The chain joins TRBV10-3 to TRBJ2-7, with 9 bases matching TRBD1. After removal of 5 bases from V and 2 bases from J, the junction contained 7 bases not matched to a gene. The CDR3 spans 15 residues. The germline V gene encodes CDR1 ENHRY and CDR2 SYGVKD. DNA of the CDR3: TGTGCCATCAGTACTGGGACAGGGAATACCTACGAGCAGTACTTC. It codes for CAISTGTGNTYEQYF.

This clone has only a few counts. The chain uses TRBV27 and TRBJ1-4; D gene uncertain. Germline loops: CDR1 MNHEY, CDR2 SMNVEV (reference sequence). The CDR3 spans 14 residues. The ends were cut back, 2 bases at V and 0 bases at J, with 4 bases in the middle. For the CDR3, the DNA is TGTGCCAGCAGTTTAATGGCAACTAATGAAAAACTGTTTTTT. This sequence encodes CASSLMATNEKLFF.

The chain employs TRBV6-5 and TRBJ2-5, with 9 bases fitting TRBD1. Trimming at V came to 2 bases and at J to 5 bases, leaving 3 bases not matched to a gene. The V gene's germline CDR1 is MNHEY and CDR2 SVGAGI. The CDR3 extends over 14 amino acids. Written as DNA, the CDR3 is TGTGCCAGCAGTTACAAAGGGACAGGGGAGACCCAGTACTTC. Protein sequence: CASSYKGTGETQYF.

This chain connects TRBV9 to TRBJ1-2, with 7 bases aligning to TRBD1. The ends lost 5 bases at V and 8 bases at J; junction bases unmatched: 6. The CDR3 covers 12 residues. Germline CDR1 reads SGDLS; CDR2 reads YYNGEE. CDR3 in DNA: TGTGCCAGCAGTGACAGGGTTCGGGGCTACACCTTC. Translation gives CASSDRVRGYTF. Filled out from reference TRBV9 and TRBJ1-2, the complete variable domain reads DSGVTQTPKHLITATGQRVTLRCSPRSGDLSVYWYQQSLDQGLQFLIQYYNGEERAKGNILERFSAQQFPDLHSELNLSSLELGDSALYFCASSDRVRGYTFGSGTRLTVV.

The chain couples TRBV6-6 to TRBJ1-1; no reliable D call. V was pared by 6 bases and J by 3 bases, with 14 bases between. In germline, CDR1 is MNHNY, CDR2 SVGAGI (reference sequence). This CDR3 spans 14 amino acids. Here the CDR3 reads CASSILQVDTEAFF. The CDR3 region has the DNA TGTGCCAGCAGCATCCTTCAAGTGGACACTGAAGCTTTCTTT.

J is TRBJ2-7 and V is TRBV14; 7 positions agree with TRBD2. The CDR3 sequence is 13 residues long. J lost 6 bases, V lost 0 bases, and 2 bases had no gene match. Germline CDR1 and CDR2: SGHDN and FVKESK. This CDR3 reads CASSQEWEGEQYF. CDR3 nucleotide sequence: TGTGCCAGCAGCCAAGAGTGGGAGGGCGAGCAGTACTTC.

The chain combines TRBV4-2 with TRBJ2-7; the match to TRBD1 covers 7 bases. V shed 1 base, J shed 0 bases, and the junction held 6 bases outside the gene matches. CDR1 and CDR2 (germline): LGHNA, YNFKEQ. The CDR3 has 16 residues. CDR3 in DNA: TGTGCCAGCAGCCAAGGCCCACAGGGGAACTCCTACGAGCAGTACTTC. Its protein is CASSQGPQGNSYEQYF.

This chain joins TRBV28 and TRBJ2-3; no definite D call. Trimming cost V 4 bases and J 2 bases, with 10 bases left between them. The length of the CDR3 is 14 residues. Germline V CDR1 and CDR2: MDHEN, SYDVKM. The CDR3 sequence is CASSSLFFTDTQYF. The CDR3 DNA reads TGTGCCAGCAGTTCCCTGTTTTTCACAGATACGCAGTATTTT.

CDR3 amino acids: CASSYSPGLNTGELFF. The CDR3 region has the DNA TGTGCCAGCAGTTACTCACCCGGACTAAACACCGGGGAGCTGTTTTTT. The V call is TRBV6-5, the J call TRBJ2-2, with D perhaps matching TRBD2 (6 bases). With 0 bases removed from V and 2 bases from J, the gap between germline ends came to 10 bases. The germline V gene encodes CDR1 MNHEY and CDR2 SVGAGI. The CDR3 has 16 residues.

V gene TRBV7-2 combines with J gene TRBJ2-7, with 10 nucleotides matching TRBD1. V dropped 3 bases and J dropped 7; count of bases not matched to a gene: 6. Germline CDR1 is SGHTA and CDR2 is FQGNSA. The CDR3 is 14 residues long. CDR3 region: CASSLPGTGEEQYF. CDR3 nucleotide sequence: TGTGCCAGCAGCTTGCCTGGGACAGGGGAAGAGCAGTACTTC. Full variable domain (missing parts from reference TRBV7-2 and TRBJ2-7): GAGVSQSPSNKVTEKGKDVELRCDPISGHTALYWYRQSLGQGLEFLIYFQGNSAPDKSGLPSDRFSAERTGGSVSTLTIQRTQQEDSAVYLCASSLPGTGEEQYFGPGTRLTVT.

The gene calls are TRBV2 and TRBJ2-7; a weak D match, TRBD1 (6 bases). This CDR3 comprises 13 residues. Germline-derived CDR1 and CDR2 are SNHLY and FYNNEI. Between the trimmed V and J ends, which lost 6 bases and 2 bases, there was a span of 11 bases. The CDR3 sequence is CASSQGPTYEQYF. In DNA, the CDR3 is TGTGCCAGCAGCCAGGGGCCGACCTACGAGCAGTACTTC.

The chain combines TRBV9 with TRBJ1-2; no firm D call. Looked up from germline, CDR1 is SGDLS and CDR2 is YYNGEE. This CDR3 is built from 13 residues. V was clipped by 0 bases and J by 8 bases, with 11 bases between them. CDR3 amino acids: CASSVEGAGGYTF. CDR3 in DNA: TGTGCCAGCAGCGTAGAGGGAGCGGGGGGCTACACCTTC. Together with reference TRBV9 and TRBJ1-2, the CDR3 gives the full variable domain: DSGVTQTPKHLITATGQRVTLRCSPRSGDLSVYWYQQSLDQGLQFLIQYYNGEERAKGNILERFSAQQFPDLHSELNLSSLELGDSALYFCASSVEGAGGYTFGSGTRLTVV.

The chain links TRBV27 to TRBJ1-1, with D possibly being TRBD1 (5 bases). CDR1 and CDR2 from the germline V gene are MNHEY and SMNVEV (reference sequence). V gave up 7 bases and J gave up 6 bases, with 9 bases separating them. This CDR3 has 11 amino acids. The CDR3 nucleotides are TGTGCCAGCACCCTAGGGGCTGAAGCTTTCTTT. Translated, it gives CASTLGAEAFF.

This clone came up a few times. The chain employs TRBV7-9 and TRBJ2-5, with 9 bases fitting TRBD1. After removal of 6 bases from V and 1 base from J, the junction contained 6 bases not matched to a gene. CDR1 is SEHNR and CDR2 is FQNEAQ in the germline V gene (reference sequence). CDR3 length: 15 residues. The chain's CDR3 is CASSPRTGAQETQYF. DNA of the CDR3: TGTGCCAGCAGTCCTAGGACAGGGGCCCAAGAGACCCAGTACTTC.

CDR3 nucleotide sequence: TGTGCCAGCACAGCAGGGGGCACTGAAGCTTTCTTT. Amino acid sequence: CASTAGGTEAFF. The gene calls are TRBV27 and TRBJ1-1, with 7 positions matching TRBD1. CDR3 length: 12 residues. Germline CDR1 reads MNHEY; CDR2 reads SMNVEV (reference sequence). The V and J ends lost 7 bases and 4 bases, in that order; junction bases with no gene match: 3.

The chain links TRBV7-6 to TRBJ1-2, with a weak D call TRBD1 (6 bases). This CDR3 spans 14 amino acids. The germline V gene has CDR1 SGHVS and CDR2 FNYEAQ. V lost 2 bases to trimming and J lost 3 bases, with 10 bases between them. The CDR3 loop is CASSLRGADYGYTF. In DNA form, the CDR3 reads TGTGCCAGCAGCTTAAGGGGGGCGGACTATGGCTACACCTTC.

The chain combines TRBV5-1 with TRBJ2-7; unclear D gene. The V and J ends lost 7 bases and 7 bases respectively, with 12 bases between them. The CDR3 is 11 amino acids. Germline lookup yields CDR1 SGHRS and CDR2 YFSETQ. CDR3 nucleotide sequence: TGCGCCAGCTTTCTGAACCGGGAGCAGTACTTC. Protein product: CASFLNREQYF.

The rearrangement links TRBV19 to TRBJ1-6; no clear D gene. Germline assignment: CDR1 LNHDA and CDR2 SQIVND (reference sequence). Between the trimmed V and J ends, which lost 3 bases and 7 bases, there was a span of 10 bases. The CDR3 consists of 14 residues. CDR3: CASSIVGLNSPLHF. CDR3 nucleotide sequence: TGTGCCAGTAGTATCGTGGGCTTGAATTCACCCCTCCACTTT. Full variable domain (rest looked up from reference TRBV19 and TRBJ1-6): DGGITQSPKYLFRKEGQNVTLSCEQNLNHDAMYWYRQDPGQGLRLIYYSQIVNDFQKGDIAEGYSVSREKKESFPLTVTSAQKNPTAFYLCASSIVGLNSPLHFGNGTRLTVT.

The chain uses TRBV2 and TRBJ1-2; D may be TRBD1 (6 bases). Trimming removed 2 bases at V and 2 bases at J, with 15 bases between. Per germline, CDR1 SNHLY and CDR2 FYNNEI. The CDR3 extends over 16 amino acids. The CDR3 DNA follows: TGTGCCAGCAGTGAAATGGTACAGGGAGCAAACTATGGCTACACCTTC. Translating gives CASSEMVQGANYGYTF.

The chain joins TRBV6-1 to TRBJ2-1; unclear D gene. The CDR3 contains 14 residues. The germline CDR1 and CDR2 sequences are MNHNS and SASEGT. Trimming cost V 3 bases and J 0 bases, with 6 bases left between them. The CDR3 spells CASSDGSSYNEQFF. Written as DNA, the CDR3 is TGTGCCAGCAGTGACGGTAGCTCCTACAATGAGCAGTTCTTC.

V and J are TRBV2 and TRBJ2-2; TRBD2 agrees at 7 bases. The CDR3 sequence is 15 residues long. Looked up from germline, CDR1 is SNHLY and CDR2 is FYNNEI. The V and J ends lost 6 bases and 4 bases, in that order; junction bases with no gene match: 8. The CDR3 nucleotides are TGTGCCAGCAGGGACCCCGGGGGGTCCACCGGGGAGCTGTTTTTT. This codes for CASRDPGGSTGELFF.